The 27 T cell receptor gamma chains below come from one sample, sequenced in a study of γδ T cells in repeated Plasmodium falciparum infection (dated by TCRdb to about 2021). The library relied on multiplex PCR. TCRdb records Illumina MiSeq as the sequencer. Clonotypes were called again by TCRdb from the public reads via CATT, and duplicate nucleotide sequences were then merged into one entry. The table for this sample lists tens of thousands of gamma-chain clones; about 1.5% of them were counted only once. Jointly, the top ten make up less than 20% of the sample. For bulk TCR repertoire analysis, Vgamma9/Vdelta2+ and Vdelta2-negative gammadelta T cell populations were flow-sorted out of peripheral blood mononuclear cells. Sequenced sample: gamma-delta T cells from blood. These receptor sequences come from a pool of human donors (malaria-infected and uninfected, not separated).

This clone was recorded at least ten times. The protein TCRdb lists belongs to a much larger clone and differs from this DNA's translation at residue 10, which points to a read error; the protein shown is made from the DNA. J is TRGJ1 or TRGJ2 and V is TRGV9. This CDR3 spans 13 amino acids. CDR1 GITISATS and CDR2 ISYDGTV come from the germline V gene (reference sequence). The CDR3 loop reads CALWEVRYYRKLF. The CDR3, as DNA: TGTGCCTTGTGGGAGGTGCGGTATTATAGGAAACTCTTT.

In this sample, this clone turned up many times. A far more abundant clone sits one base away, making this likely a read error. This specimen includes other DNA sequences encoding the same CDR3. This chain connects TRGV9 to TRGJP. The CDR3 spans 18 residues. Germline-derived CDR1 and CDR2 are GITISATS and ISYDGTV (reference sequence). The CDR3 DNA reads as TGTGCCTTGTGGGAGGTGCAGCCCCAAGAGTTGGGCAAAAAGATCAAGGTATTT. It translates to CALWEVQPQELGKKIKVF.

The table lists this clone with many counts. TCRdb shows a much larger clone's protein in place of this DNA's translation, and the two differ at residue 8, likely through a read error; the protein shown is translated from the DNA. CDR3 protein: CALWEPRELF. As DNA, the CDR3 is TGTGCCTTGTGGGAGCCCAGGGAACTCTTT. The V gene is listed as TRGV9; no J gene was called. The CDR3 runs to 10 residues. CDR1 is GITISATS and CDR2 is ISYDGTV in the germline V gene (reference sequence).

Details on this clone: The protein that TCRdb holds for this DNA derives from a much larger clone and differs from the translated DNA at residue 3, which likely indicates a read error; the protein shown here is translated from the DNA. V and J are TRGV2 and TRGJ1 or TRGJ2. The J gene, missing from TCRdb, was assigned here through DNA to germline matching. The CDR3 has 13 residues. Germline CDR1 reads EGSNGY; CDR2 reads YDSYNSKV. The CDR3 region has the DNA TGTGCCGCCTGGGACGGGCCCGTTGGGAAGAAACTCTTT. Protein product: CAAWDGPVGKKLF.

A remark on this clone: TCRdb pairs this DNA with a much larger clone's protein that differs at residue 4, likely a read error; the protein shown was translated from the DNA. The chain joins TRGV8 to TRGJP2. Here the J gene was assigned by germline matching of the DNA, as TCRdb has none. With 9 bases clipped from V and 3 bases from J, the junction kept 7 bases outside the gene matches. The germline V gene has CDR1 VENAVY and CDR2 YDSYNSRV. The CDR3 has 13 amino acids. The CDR3 spells CATRVCSDWIKTF. CDR3 sequence (DNA): TGTGCCACCCGGGTTTGTAGTGATTGGATCAAGACGTTT.

Comments on this clone: For this DNA, TCRdb reports the protein of a much larger clone, which diverges at residue 10, most likely from a read error; the protein presented here is translated directly from the DNA. The chain joins TRGV4 to TRGJ1 or TRGJ2. Because TCRdb records no J gene, it was assigned here through a match of the DNA to germline. The CDR3 extends over 13 amino acids. Germline loops: CDR1 EGSTGY, CDR2 YDSYTSSV. Written as DNA, the CDR3 is TGTGCCACCTGGGATTCCGTGGGTTATAGGAAACTCTTT. This gives the protein CATWDSVGYRKLF.

This clone has a count of ten or more. It is likely a read error: a sequence one base away is far more abundant. The same CDR3 is also encoded by other DNA sequences in this sample. CDR3 in amino acids: CALWQVSRQELGKKIKVF. The CDR3 nucleotides read TGTGCCTTGTGGCAGGTGAGCAGGCAAGAGTTGGGCAAAAAAATCAAGGTATTT. The gene calls are TRGV9 and TRGJP. There are 18 residues in the CDR3. Germline loops: CDR1 GITISATS, CDR2 ISYDGTV (reference sequence).

In regard to this clone: TCRdb assigns this DNA the protein of a much larger clone, which departs from its translation at residue 6; this likely reflects a read error, and the protein shown comes from translating the DNA. This sequence joins TRGV2 and TRGJ1 or TRGJ2. Germline matching of the DNA provided the J gene here, since TCRdb leaves it blank. J lost 7 bases, V lost 3 bases, and 6 bases had no gene match. Germline V gene sequence: CDR1 EGSNGY, CDR2 YDSYNSKV. The CDR3 is made up of 12 amino acids. CDR3 coding DNA: TGTGCCACCTGGGACTTGTGGTATAAGAAACTCTTT. Translating it yields CATWDLWYKKLF.

Remarks on this clone: The TCRdb protein comes from a much larger clone and disagrees with this DNA's translation at residue 9, likely due to a read error; the protein given here is derived from the DNA. In nucleotides, the CDR3 is TGTGCCTTGTGGGAGGTTCGGGGGGATTGGTTCAAGATATTT. This encodes CALWEVRGDWFKIF. The chain uses TRGV9 and TRGJP1. No J gene was available from TCRdb, and it was assigned here by a germline match of the DNA. The CDR3 contains 14 residues. The germline gives CDR1 GITISATS, CDR2 ISYDGTV (reference sequence). The trim removed 1 base at V and 10 bases at J, leaving 9 bases unmatched.

For this clone: The mismatch at residue 12 between this DNA's translation and the TCRdb protein of a much larger clone likely reflects a read error; the protein shown is translated from the DNA. No J gene was named, though the V gene is TRGV9. This CDR3 has 14 amino acids. In germline, CDR1 is GITISATS, CDR2 ISYDGTV (reference sequence). The CDR3 DNA reads as TGTGCCTTGTGGGAGAAGACCCTTTATTATAAGAGACTCTTT. It specifies CALWEKTLYYKRLF.

By share, this clone counts as medium-sized. This chain links TRGV4 with TRGJ1 or TRGJ2. CDR1 and CDR2 (germline): EGSTGY, YDSYTSSV. The ends lost 4 bases at V and 3 bases at J; junction bases unmatched: 6. The CDR3 runs 13 residues. The CDR3 loop reads CATWEKIYYKKLF. Here the CDR3 DNA reads TGTGCCACCTGGGAGAAGATTTATTATAAGAAACTCTTT.

This clone is classed as medium-sized. The V call is TRGV9, the J call TRGJ1 or TRGJ2. Trimming removed 3 bases from V and 13 bases from J; junction bases left unmatched: 12. The CDR3 has 12 residues. Germline CDR1 and CDR2: GITISATS and ISYDGTV (reference sequence). The CDR3 sequence is CALWEPQPGKLF. The DNA for the CDR3 is TGTGCCTTGTGGGAGCCCCAACCAGGAAAACTCTTT.

This clone was seen many times. TCRdb shows a much larger clone's protein in place of this DNA's translation, and the two differ at residue 9, likely through a read error; the protein shown is translated from the DNA. The J segment was not called; the V segment is TRGV9. In germline, CDR1 is GITISATS, CDR2 ISYDGTV (reference sequence). The CDR3 loop spans 11 amino acids. The chain's CDR3 is CAFPRDYKELF. The CDR3 DNA is TGTGCCTTTCCGAGGGATTATAAGGAACTCTTT.

In this sample, this clone turned up a few times. This DNA translates differently at residues 5 and 9 from the TCRdb protein, which is that of a much larger clone; a read error is likely, and the protein shown is the DNA's own translation. J is TRGJP1 and V is TRGV4. Here the J gene came from matching the DNA to germline, since TCRdb omits it. The CDR3 is 14 amino acids. Germline assignment: CDR1 EGSTGY and CDR2 YDSYTSSV. CDR3 in DNA: TGTGCCACCTGGGGGTATACCACTGATTGGTTCAAGATATTT. This sequence encodes CATWGYTTDWFKIF.

J is TRGJ1 or TRGJ2 and V is TRGV4. The J gene is not listed in TCRdb, so it was assigned here from a DNA match to germline. Per the germline V gene, CDR1 is EGSTGY and CDR2 is YDSYTSSV. Germline trimming cut 9 bases from V and 0 bases from J; bases unmatched to any gene: 17. The CDR3 sequence is 16 residues long. The DNA of the CDR3 is TGTGCCACCCGGGGTGGGCCTGTGGGGAATTATTATAAGAAACTCTTT. It translates to CATRGGPVGNYYKKLF.

This clone occurred many times. The amino acid sequence in TCRdb belongs to a much larger clone and departs from this DNA's translation at residue 15, likely a sequencing read error; the sequence shown is translated from the DNA. The V gene is TRGV9; the J gene was not called. The CDR3 has 17 amino acids. Per germline, CDR1 GITISATS and CDR2 ISYDGTV (reference sequence). CDR3 coding DNA: TGTGCCTTGTGGGAGGCCCGAGTTCAGCGGGGCAAAAAAATCGAGGTATTT. This sequence encodes CALWEARVQRGKKIEVF.

This clone was detected ten times or more. Since a far larger clone is one base different, this is likely a read error. Other DNA sequences within the sample encode an identical CDR3. The rearrangement links TRGV5 to TRGJ1 or TRGJ2. The CDR3 is 15 residues long. V lost 3 bases and J lost 4; bases outside the gene matches: 12. Germline CDR1 reads VINAFY; CDR2 reads YDVSNSKD. CDR3 DNA sequence: TGTGCCACCTGGGACTTCGAGGTTGGGTATTATAAGAAACTCTTT. Translated: CATWDFEVGYYKKLF.

In its sample, this clone was seen a few times. TCRdb has a much larger clone's protein, which differs at residue 14 from the translation of this DNA, likely because of a read error; what is shown is the protein translated from the DNA. The chain uses TRGV9 and TRGJP. Per germline, CDR1 GITISATS and CDR2 ISYDGTV (reference sequence). The CDR3 has 17 amino acids. As DNA, the CDR3 is TGTGCCTTGTGGGAGGATTCCAGCGAGTTGGGCAAAAAACTCAAGGTATTT. Translation: CALWEDSSELGKKLKVF.

A note on this clone: A single base is all that separates this from a far larger clone, so a read error is likely. This sample includes further DNA sequences coding for the same CDR3. This sequence joins TRGV8 and TRGJ1 or TRGJ2. Since TCRdb gives no J gene, matching the DNA to germline was used here to assign it. The CDR3 totals 14 residues. Germline-derived CDR1 and CDR2 are VENAVY and YDSYNSRV. The DNA of the CDR3 is TGTGCCACCTGGGATAGAGCCTCGTATTACAAGAAACTCTTT. Translated, it gives CATWDRASYYKKLF.

This clone was observed a handful of times. A far larger clone is a single base away, which makes a read error likely. In the same sample, other DNA sequences code for this CDR3. V and J are TRGV2 and TRGJ1 or TRGJ2. TCRdb gives no J gene; it was assigned here by matching the DNA to germline. V dropped 2 bases and J dropped 7; count of bases not matched to a gene: 8. The CDR3 totals 13 residues. The germline CDR1 and CDR2 sequences are EGSNGY and YDSYNSKV. CDR3: CATWDVYCYKKLF. CDR3 coding DNA: TGTGCCACCTGGGACGTTTATTGCTATAAGAAACTCTTT.

By sample share, this clone is medium-sized (0.01 to 0.1%). With a much larger clone just one base away, this may be a read error. V gene TRGV9 combines with J gene TRGJ1 or TRGJ2. This CDR3 has 10 residues. The ends lost 2 bases at V and 10 bases at J; junction bases unmatched: 2. CDR1 is GITISATS and CDR2 is ISYDGTV in the germline V gene (reference sequence). The CDR3 loop reads CALWEEKKLF. The CDR3 region has the DNA TGTGCCTTGTGGGAGGAGAAGAAACTCTTT.

This clone was detected ten times or more. One base away lies a much larger clone, so this may be a sequencing read error. The genes are TRGV8 and TRGJ1 or TRGJ2. V shed 5 bases, J shed 0 bases, and the junction held 4 bases outside the gene matches. This CDR3 contains 13 residues. CDR1 and CDR2 from the germline V gene are VENAVY and YDSYNSRV. CDR3 coding DNA: TGTGCCACCTGGGTCAGGAATTATTATAAGAAACTCTTT. This encodes CATWVRNYYKKLF.

This clone was found many times. The protein recorded in TCRdb matches a much larger clone and deviates from this DNA's translation at residue 7, suggesting a read error; the protein here is obtained by translating the DNA. This sequence joins TRGV9 and TRGJ1 or TRGJ2. This CDR3 spans 12 amino acids. Germline V lookup: CDR1 GITISATS, CDR2 ISYDGTV (reference sequence). Germline trimming cut 5 bases from V and 10 bases from J; bases unmatched to any gene: 11. The CDR3 sequence is CALWARTGKKLF. CDR3 nucleotide sequence: TGTGCCTTGTGGGCCCGCACGGGCAAGAAACTCTTT.

This clone showed up many times. This likely came from a read error, as a far larger clone is one base away. Additional DNA sequences in this sample encode the identical CDR3. The chain joins TRGV8 to TRGJ1 or TRGJ2. The germline V gene has CDR1 VENAVY and CDR2 YDSYNSRV. CDR3 length equals 11 residues. CDR3 amino acids: CATWDRHEKLF. The CDR3, as DNA: TGTGCCACCTGGGATAGGCACGAGAAGCTCTTT.

Concerning this clone itself: A read error likely explains why the TCRdb protein, taken from a much larger clone, differs from this DNA's translation at residue 10; the protein shown is translated from the DNA. The CDR3 nucleotides are TGTGCCTTGTGGGAGGTGCAGGGAACGAACCTCTTT. It codes for CALWEVQGTNLF. No J gene was called, and the V gene is TRGV9. The CDR3 sequence is 12 residues long. Germline CDR1 and CDR2: GITISATS and ISYDGTV (reference sequence).

This clone was seen at least ten times. TCRdb's protein for this DNA is that of a much larger clone and differs from the translation at residue 9, likely a read error; the protein shown is the DNA translation. The chain is built from TRGV9 and TRGJ1 or TRGJ2. The J gene is absent in TCRdb and was assigned here via DNA matching to germline. Germline CDR1 is GITISATS and CDR2 is ISYDGTV (reference sequence). Trimming removed 2 bases from V and 9 bases from J; junction bases left unmatched: 10. The length of the CDR3 is 13 residues. CDR3 DNA sequence: TGTGCCTTGTGGGAGGCCGTCCGGTGTAAGAAACTCTTT. Encoded protein: CALWEAVRCKKLF.

Comments on this clone: A far larger clone is off by one base, so a read error is likely. The same CDR3 is also encoded by other DNA sequences in this sample. The chain recombines TRGV9 with TRGJ1 or TRGJ2. The J gene, left out of TCRdb, was set here by checking the DNA against germline. The length of the CDR3 is 13 residues. Germline-derived CDR1 and CDR2 are GITISATS and ISYDGTV (reference sequence). The V and J ends lost 1 base and 8 bases, in that order; junction bases with no gene match: 8. The CDR3: CALWEVTTDKKLF. DNA for the CDR3: TGTGCCTTGTGGGAGGTAACCACTGATAAGAAACTCTTT.